Described below is a single TCR beta chain sequence and its context. What it binds is unknown. Other nucleotide sequences from this sample produce the same CDR3. Germline V gene data show CDR1 as GTSNPN and CDR2 as SVGIG (reference sequence). The CDR3 contains 13 residues. The V and J ends lost 1 base and 1 base respectively, with 7 bases between them. This specimen comes from a study of cytomegalovirus exposure and HLA in healthy donors. Study at large: The Caucasian-associated ancestry cluster contained about four fifths of the 300 to 400 genotyped donors. Overall study results and limits: Indistinguishability led to the exclusion of some V segments, TRBV6-2 and TRBV6-3 included. The authors assumed roughly uniform sequencing depth across donors for presence/absence analyses.

60 Vbeta and 13 Jbeta primers were used in PCR. Assay: immunoSEQ multiplex PCR; the TCRdb copy retains only in-frame clones and omits some. This table holds 150,000 to 200,000 clones, about three quarters found once. This clonotype was sampled from a female donor in good health and CMV-seronegative. This chain links TRBV30 with TRBJ1-1; tentatively, D is TRBD1 (6 bases). Sequencing was carried out using PBMCs. CDR3 sequence reads: CAWSGTANTEAFF. As DNA, the CDR3 is TGTGCCTGGAGTGGGACAGCGAACACTGAAGCTTTCTTT.